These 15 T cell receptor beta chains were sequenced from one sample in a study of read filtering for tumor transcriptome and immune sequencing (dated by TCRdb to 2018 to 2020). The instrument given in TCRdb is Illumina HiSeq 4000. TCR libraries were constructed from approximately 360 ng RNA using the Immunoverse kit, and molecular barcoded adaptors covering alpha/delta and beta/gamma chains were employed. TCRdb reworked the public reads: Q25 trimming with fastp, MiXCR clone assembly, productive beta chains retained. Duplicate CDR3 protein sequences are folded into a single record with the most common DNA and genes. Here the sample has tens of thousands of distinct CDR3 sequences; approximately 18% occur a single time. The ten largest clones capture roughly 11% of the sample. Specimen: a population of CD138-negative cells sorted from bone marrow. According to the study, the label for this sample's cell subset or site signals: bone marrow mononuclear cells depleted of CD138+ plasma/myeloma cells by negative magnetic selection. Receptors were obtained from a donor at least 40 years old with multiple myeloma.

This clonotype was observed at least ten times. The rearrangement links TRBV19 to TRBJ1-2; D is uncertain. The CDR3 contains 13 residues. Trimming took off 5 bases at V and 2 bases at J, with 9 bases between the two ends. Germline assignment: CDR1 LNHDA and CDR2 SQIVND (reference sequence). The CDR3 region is CASSFGSNYGYTF. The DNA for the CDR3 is TGTGCCAGTAGTTTTGGCAGCAACTATGGCTACACCTTC.

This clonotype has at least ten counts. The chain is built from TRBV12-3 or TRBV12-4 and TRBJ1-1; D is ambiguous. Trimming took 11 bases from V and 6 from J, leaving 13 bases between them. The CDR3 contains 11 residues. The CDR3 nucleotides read TGTGCCTCCAAGGGTTTCGCTGAAGCTTTCTTT. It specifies CASKGFAEAFF.

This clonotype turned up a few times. The CDR3 loop reads CASSPPDIGGYTF. The CDR3 DNA reads TGTGCCAGCTCACCACCGGACATAGGAGGCTACACCTTC. The genes are TRBV18 and TRBJ1-2; TRBD1 might be the D (5 bases). CDR1 is KGHSH and CDR2 is LQKENI in the germline V gene. CDR3 length: 13 residues. Trimming cost V 0 bases and J 8 bases, with 10 bases left between them.

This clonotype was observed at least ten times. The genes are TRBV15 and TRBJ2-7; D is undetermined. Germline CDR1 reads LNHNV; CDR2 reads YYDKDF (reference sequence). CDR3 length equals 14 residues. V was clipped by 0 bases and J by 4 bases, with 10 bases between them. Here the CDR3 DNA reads TGTGCCACCAGCAGAGATCTTGCGAATTACGAGCAGTACTTC. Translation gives CATSRDLANYEQYF.

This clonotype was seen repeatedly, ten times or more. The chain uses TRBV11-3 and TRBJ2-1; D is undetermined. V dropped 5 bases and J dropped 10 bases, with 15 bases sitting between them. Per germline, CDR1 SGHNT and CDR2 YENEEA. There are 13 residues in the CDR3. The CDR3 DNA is TGTGCCAGCAGCCTATCACCTGACGGGGAGCAGTTCTTC. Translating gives CASSLSPDGEQFF.

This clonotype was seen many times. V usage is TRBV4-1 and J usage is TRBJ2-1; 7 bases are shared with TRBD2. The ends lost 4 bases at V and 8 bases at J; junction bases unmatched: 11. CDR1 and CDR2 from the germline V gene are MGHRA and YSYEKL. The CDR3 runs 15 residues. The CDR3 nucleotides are TGCGCCAGCAGCCGCGGCGAGCGGGGAAACTATGAGCAGTTCTTC. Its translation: CASSRGERGNYEQFF.

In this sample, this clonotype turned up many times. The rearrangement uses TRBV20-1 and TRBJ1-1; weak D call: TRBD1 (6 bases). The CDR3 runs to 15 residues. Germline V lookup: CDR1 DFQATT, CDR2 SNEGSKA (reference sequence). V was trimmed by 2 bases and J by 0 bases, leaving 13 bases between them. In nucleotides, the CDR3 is TGCAGTGCTAGATTAGGGGGAGTTCTGAACACTGAAGCTTTCTTT. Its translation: CSARLGGVLNTEAFF.

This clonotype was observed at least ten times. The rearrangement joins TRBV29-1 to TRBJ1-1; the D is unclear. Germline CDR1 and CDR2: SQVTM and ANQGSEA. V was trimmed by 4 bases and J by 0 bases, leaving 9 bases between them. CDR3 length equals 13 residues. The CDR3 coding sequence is TGCAGCGTTGTACTCCCATTGAACACTGAAGCTTTCTTT. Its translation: CSVVLPLNTEAFF.

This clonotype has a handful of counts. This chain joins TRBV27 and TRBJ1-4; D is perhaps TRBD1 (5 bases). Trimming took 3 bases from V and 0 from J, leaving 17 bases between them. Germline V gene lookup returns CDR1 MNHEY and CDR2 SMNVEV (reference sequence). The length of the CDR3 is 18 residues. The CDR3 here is CASSLVGDLWPTNEKLFF. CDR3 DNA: TGTGCCAGCAGTTTGGTAGGGGACCTATGGCCAACTAATGAAAAACTGTTTTTT.

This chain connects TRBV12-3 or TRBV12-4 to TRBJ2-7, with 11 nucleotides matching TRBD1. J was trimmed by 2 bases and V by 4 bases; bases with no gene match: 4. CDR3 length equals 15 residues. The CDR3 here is CASSYSDRGPYEQYF. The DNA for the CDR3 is TGTGCCAGCAGTTACTCGGACAGGGGGCCCTACGAGCAGTACTTC.

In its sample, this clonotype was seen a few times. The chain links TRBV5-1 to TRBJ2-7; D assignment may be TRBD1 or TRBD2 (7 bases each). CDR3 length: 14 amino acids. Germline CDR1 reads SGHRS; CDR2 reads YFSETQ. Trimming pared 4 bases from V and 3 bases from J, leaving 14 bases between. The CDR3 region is CASSPQGGVYEQYF. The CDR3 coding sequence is TGCGCCAGCAGCCCCCAGGGGGGGGTCTACGAGCAGTACTTC.

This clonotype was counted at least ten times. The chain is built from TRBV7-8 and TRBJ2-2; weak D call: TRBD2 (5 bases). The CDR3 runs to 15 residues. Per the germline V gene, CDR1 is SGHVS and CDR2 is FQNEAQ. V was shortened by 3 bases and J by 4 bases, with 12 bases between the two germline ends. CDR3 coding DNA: TGTGCCAGCAGCTTTCGGACTCAGAGCACCGGGGAGCTGTTTTTT. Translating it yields CASSFRTQSTGELFF.

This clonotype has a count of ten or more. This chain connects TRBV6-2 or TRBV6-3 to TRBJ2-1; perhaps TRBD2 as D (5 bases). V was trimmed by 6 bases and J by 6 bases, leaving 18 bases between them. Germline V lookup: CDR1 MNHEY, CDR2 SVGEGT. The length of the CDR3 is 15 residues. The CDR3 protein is CASSNPRASSNEQFF. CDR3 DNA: TGTGCCAGCAGCAATCCGAGGGCTAGCAGCAATGAGCAGTTCTTC.

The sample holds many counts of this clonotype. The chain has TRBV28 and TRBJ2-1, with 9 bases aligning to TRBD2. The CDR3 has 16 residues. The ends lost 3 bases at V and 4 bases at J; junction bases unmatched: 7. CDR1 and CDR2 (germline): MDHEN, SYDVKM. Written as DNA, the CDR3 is TGTGCCAGCAGTTTCGCTAGCGGGACAAATTACAATGAGCAGTTCTTC. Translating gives CASSFASGTNYNEQFF.

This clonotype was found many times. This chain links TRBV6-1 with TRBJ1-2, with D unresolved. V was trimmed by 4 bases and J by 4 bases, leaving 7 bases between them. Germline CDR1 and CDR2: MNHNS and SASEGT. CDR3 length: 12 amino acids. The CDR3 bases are TGTGCCAGCAGTGTGAACTTCTATGGCTACACCTTC. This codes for CASSVNFYGYTF.